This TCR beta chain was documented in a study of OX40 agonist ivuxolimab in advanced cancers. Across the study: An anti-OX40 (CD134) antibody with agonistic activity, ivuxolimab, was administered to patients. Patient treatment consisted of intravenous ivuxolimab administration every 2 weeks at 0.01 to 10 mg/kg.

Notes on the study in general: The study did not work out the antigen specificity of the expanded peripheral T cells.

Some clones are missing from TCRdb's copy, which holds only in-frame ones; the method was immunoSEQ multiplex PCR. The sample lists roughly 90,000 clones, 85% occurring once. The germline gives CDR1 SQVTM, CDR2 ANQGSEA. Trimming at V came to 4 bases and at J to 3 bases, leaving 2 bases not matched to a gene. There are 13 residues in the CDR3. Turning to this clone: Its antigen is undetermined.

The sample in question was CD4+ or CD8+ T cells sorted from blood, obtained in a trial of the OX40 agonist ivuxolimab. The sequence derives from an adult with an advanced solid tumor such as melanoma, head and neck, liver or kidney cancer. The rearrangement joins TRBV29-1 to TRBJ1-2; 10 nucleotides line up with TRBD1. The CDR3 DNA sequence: TGCAGCGTTGGCGGGACAGGGGACTATGGCTACACCTTC. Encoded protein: CSVGGTGDYGYTF. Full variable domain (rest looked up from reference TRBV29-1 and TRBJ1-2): SAVISQKPSRDICQRGTSLTIQCQVDSQVTMMFWYRQQPGQSLTLIATANQGSEATYESGFVIDKFPISRPNLTFSTLTVSNMSPEDSSIYLCSVGGTGDYGYTFGSGTRLTVV.